This T cell receptor beta chain was captured by sequencing in a study of shared clonotypes between healthy human individuals. Notes on the study in general: Between a few donors, naive CD4 clonotypes were shared at a level of approximately 5%. Shared clonotypes across all four donors exceeded non-shared ones in generation probability.

For each subset, genomic DNA was distributed in equal portions over several immunoSEQ plates. Here immunoSEQ multiplex PCR was the method, and the copy in TCRdb shows in-frame clones only, minus some. The sample holds around 610,000 clones, about 96% seen once. The CDR3 sequence is 14 residues long. The V end was cut by 6 bases, the J end by 0 bases, with 12 bases between. Germline V lookup: CDR1 MDHEN, CDR2 SYDVKM. Points on this clone: Its antigen is not identified.

CD45RO-negative, CCR7-selected cells formed the naive CD8 fraction, which excluded terminally differentiated effector memory CD45RA+ cells. Each of the donors was a healthy adult who was HIV-negative and had not had a recent acute infection or vaccination. The TCR originated in a woman in her 30s in good health. The chain uses TRBV28 and TRBJ2-7, with D possibly being TRBD2 (6 bases). The sequenced material came from naive CD8+ T cells sorted from blood. The CDR3, as DNA: TGTGCCAGCAGGCGGGACTTGAGCTCCTACGAGCAGTACTTC. It yields the protein CASRRDLSSYEQYF.